The clone carrying this T cell receptor (beta chain) was detected once. Antigen specificity is unknown. This entry is derived from a study of blood T cells in healthy people across ages. Study results and caveats: Long-lived donors had more naive CD4+ cells and higher diversity than aged donors. Naive T cell percentage showed a strong correlation with TCR beta diversity.

A second PCR, run for roughly 7 to 11 cycles, used a sample-barcoded 5' primer plus a J-beta primer mix. TCRdb independently ran MiXCR on the 5' RACE reads; one entry per CDR3 protein. The repertoire holds some 700,000 distinct CDR3 sequences, with approximately 43% as singletons. The sequenced sample was blood. The sequence derives from a woman aged 55-75 years in good health.

CDR3 loop: CSAQRGTGYNYDQYF. CDR3 nucleotides: TGCAGTGCTCAGAGAGGGACAGGTTACAACTACGATCAGTACTTC. The chain combines TRBV20-1 with TRBJ2-5, with 8 bases matching TRBD1. Germline-derived CDR1 and CDR2 are DFQATT and SNEGSKA (reference sequence). The CDR3 has 15 residues. V trimming: 5 bases; J trimming: 11 bases; junction bases outside the gene matches: 19.